The source of this T cell receptor (beta chain) is a study of shared clonotypes between healthy human individuals. Looking at the study overall: Donors, aged 18 to 49, were a couple of women and three men. Points from the study as a whole: Sorted-subset sequencing was shown by rarefaction to be incomplete despite large depth.

DNA at about 0.2 ug, 25,000 to 30,000 T cell genomes, went into sorted-subset replicate PCRs. Assay: immunoSEQ multiplex PCR; the TCRdb copy retains only in-frame clones and omits some. The data show over a million clones, approximately 98.5% seen once. The count of this clone is one. What it binds is not known. The CDR3 has 16 amino acids. Germline V gene sequence: CDR1 SGHTA, CDR2 FQGNSA. With 3 bases clipped from V and 13 bases from J, the junction kept 18 bases outside the gene matches. A CD45RA+ naive subset and a CD45RA-negative memory subset were split from CD4+ cells. The sequencing sample was made of naive CD4+ T cells sorted from blood. Subset in this sample: CD45RA+ positively selected. The TCR originated in a man aged 25 to 40 in good health. The chain couples TRBV7-2 to TRBJ2-1; 7 bases fit TRBD2. CDR3 sequence (DNA): TGTGCCAGCAGCTTTGTTGGGCGGGAGTTCCCTTCGGGCCAGTTCTTC. Encoded protein: CASSFVGREFPSGQFF. Using reference TRBV7-2 and TRBJ2-1 for the parts outside the CDR3, the full variable domain is GAGVSQSPSNKVTEKGKDVELRCDPISGHTALYWYRQSLGQGLEFLIYFQGNSAPDKSGLPSDRFSAERTGGSVSTLTIQRTQQEDSAVYLCASSFVGREFPSGQFFGPGTRLTVL.